This T cell receptor (beta chain) was captured in a study of cytomegalovirus exposure and HLA in healthy donors. TCRdb's copy holds only in-frame clones and misses some; the assay was immunoSEQ multiplex PCR. The data contain roughly 230,000 clones, 90% of them singletons. The source is a woman aged 25-40 years in good health and CMV-seronegative. The sample comprised PBMCs.

CDR3 coding DNA: TGTGCCAGCAGCTCCGAATTGAACACAGATACGCAGTATTTT. This gives the protein CASSSELNTDTQYF. The rearrangement joins TRBV5-4 to TRBJ2-3; unclear D gene. The V gene lost 3 bases and the J gene lost 2 bases, with 10 bases spanning the gap. The germline V gene encodes CDR1 SGHNT and CDR2 YYREEE (reference sequence). The CDR3 is 14 residues long.